These 18 T cell receptor beta chains came from one sample sequenced in a study of T-cell memory formation after mild COVID-19. TCRdb reanalysed the 5' RACE reads using MiXCR and keeps one entry per CDR3 protein. The sample lists about 340,000 distinct CDR3 sequences; approximately 16% were seen once. Sequencing was carried out using PBMCs or a T cell subset sorted from them (not recorded which). These receptors were obtained from a man between 18 and 29 years old who had mild COVID-19 (a few samples of this study predate the infection). Cell type and time point are not known.

This clonotype occurred many times. The chain links TRBV11-1 to TRBJ2-2; 7 nucleotides match TRBD1. V shed 5 bases and J 1 base; nucleotides not matched to a gene: 4. Looked up from germline, CDR1 is SGHAT and CDR2 is FQDESV (reference sequence). The CDR3 is 15 residues long. CDR3 region: CASSPDRLNTGELFF. The CDR3 coding sequence is TGTGCCAGCAGCCCGGACAGGCTGAACACCGGGGAGCTGTTTTTT.

This clonotype appeared many times. This sequence joins TRBV11-2 and TRBJ2-5; D is unclear. Trimming shortened V by 4 bases and J by 2 bases, and 11 bases separated the two germline ends. The germline V gene has CDR1 SGHAT and CDR2 FQNNGV. The CDR3 loop spans 14 amino acids. The CDR3 region is CASSSMTDQETQYF. The CDR3 DNA sequence: TGTGCCAGCAGCTCGATGACGGATCAAGAGACCCAGTACTTC.

V usage is TRBV27 and J usage is TRBJ2-7; TRBD1 matches 9 bases. The CDR3 contains 13 residues. Looked up from germline, CDR1 is MNHEY and CDR2 is SMNVEV (reference sequence). The V segment lost 7 bases and the J segment 7 bases; nucleotides outside the gene matches: 8. The CDR3 DNA sequence: TGTGCCAGCAAGGAGAACAGGGGGCGAGAGCAGTACTTC. Amino acids: CASKENRGREQYF.

This clonotype was counted many times. The rearrangement links TRBV5-1 to TRBJ2-4; maybe TRBD2 (7 bases). V lost 1 base and J lost 5, with 16 bases in between. The germline V gene encodes CDR1 SGHRS and CDR2 YFSETQ. The CDR3 is 16 residues long. The CDR3 coding sequence is TGCGCCAGCAGCTTGCTGCCCGGGGGGCCTGAAAACATTCAGTACTTC. Protein sequence: CASSLLPGGPENIQYF. Full variable domain (rest looked up from reference TRBV5-1 and TRBJ2-4): KAGVTQTPRYLIKTRGQQVTLSCSPISGHRSVSWYQQTPGQGLQFLFEYFSETQRNKGNFPGRFSGRQFSNSRSEMNVSTLELGDSALYLCASSLLPGGPENIQYFGAGTRLSVL.

V and J are TRBV15 and TRBJ1-5; D is uncertain. Trimming took 0 bases from V and 2 from J, leaving 14 bases between them. Germline CDR1 reads LNHNV; CDR2 reads YYDKDF (reference sequence). The CDR3 is 17 amino acids. In nucleotides, the CDR3 is TGTGCCACCAGCAGAGATATTAGTTCCGCTCGCAATCAGCCCCAGCATTTT. It specifies CATSRDISSARNQPQHF.

This clonotype came up a few times. The chain recombines TRBV9 with TRBJ1-1; no clear D gene. V dropped 3 bases and J dropped 3 bases, with 12 bases sitting between them. This CDR3 has 14 residues. The V gene's germline CDR1 is SGDLS and CDR2 YYNGEE. Here the CDR3 DNA reads TGTGCCAGCAGCGCCCAAGCAGTGTACACTGAAGCTTTCTTT. Its protein is CASSAQAVYTEAFF.

The chain is built from TRBV6-2 or TRBV6-3 and TRBJ1-2; D unresolved. V lost 10 bases, J lost 3 bases, and 6 bases lay in between. CDR1 is MNHEY and CDR2 is SVGEGT in the germline V gene. This CDR3 contains 10 residues. CDR3 protein: CATGDYGYTF. CDR3 DNA sequence: TGTGCCACCGGGGACTATGGCTACACCTTC.

The chain has TRBV25-1 and TRBJ1-1, with 8 bases lining up with TRBD1. The CDR3 spans 15 residues. V was clipped by 2 bases and J by 5 bases; unmatched bases: 7. Germline assignment: CDR1 MGHDK and CDR2 SYGVNS. In DNA form, the CDR3 reads TGTGCCAGCAGTGAACTCCGACAGGGGAAGACTGAAGCTTTCTTT. Amino acids: CASSELRQGKTEAFF.

This clonotype was seen only a few times. The chain is built from TRBV5-1 and TRBJ2-7; perhaps D is TRBD1 or TRBD2 (6 bases each). From germline, CDR1 is SGHRS and CDR2 YFSETQ. This CDR3 contains 14 residues. V was shortened by 4 bases and J by 3 bases, with 14 bases between the two germline ends. Written as DNA, the CDR3 is TGCGCCAGCAGCGCCGGGGGCTTTGACTACGAGCAGTACTTC. As protein: CASSAGGFDYEQYF.

The V and J genes are TRBV7-2 and TRBJ2-1; 7 bases agree with TRBD2. The CDR3 has 14 amino acids. The junction had 10 bases not matched to a gene; V was cut back by 8 bases and J by 6 bases. Per the germline V gene, CDR1 is SGHTA and CDR2 is FQGNSA. Written as DNA, the CDR3 is TGTGCCAGCTGTCGGCAGCGGGGCCCCAATGAGCAGTTCTTC. Amino acids: CASCRQRGPNEQFF.

The genes are TRBV28 and TRBJ2-5; 10 bases agree with TRBD1. The CDR3 runs to 15 residues. In germline, CDR1 is MDHEN, CDR2 SYDVKM. Germline trimming cut 10 bases from V and 2 bases from J; bases unmatched to any gene: 10. The CDR3 region is CATSPGTGVQETQYF. The DNA for the CDR3 is TGTGCCACCTCACCCGGGACAGGGGTTCAAGAGACCCAGTACTTC.

This clonotype was picked up many times. The rearrangement joins TRBV6-2 or TRBV6-3 to TRBJ2-7; D possibly matches TRBD1 or TRBD2 (6 bases each). Germline CDR1 MNHEY, CDR2 SVGEGT. There are 15 residues in the CDR3. The ends were cut back, 2 bases at V and 3 bases at J, with 14 bases in the middle. The CDR3 region has the DNA TGTGCCAGCAGTTACGGACTACAGGGAGACTACGAGCAGTACGTC. Encoded protein: CASSYGLQGDYEQYV.

This chain joins TRBV15 and TRBJ2-3; D gene uncertain. V was cut by 0 bases and J by 6 bases, with 10 bases left in between. This CDR3 is 14 amino acids long. The germline V gene has CDR1 LNHNV and CDR2 YYDKDF (reference sequence). The CDR3: CATSRDRLEDTQYF. For the CDR3, the DNA is TGTGCCACCAGCAGAGATCGTTTGGAGGATACGCAGTATTTT.

This clonotype was recorded at least ten times. V usage is TRBV12-3 or TRBV12-4 and J usage is TRBJ2-7; TRBD2 matches at 8 bases. Losses at the gene ends were 6 bases for V and 1 base for J; bases not matched to a gene: 14. The CDR3 extends over 17 amino acids. CDR3 bases: TGTGCCAGCAGCCACCCGGGGACGGGGGGGGAATCCTACGAGCAGTACTTC. Its protein is CASSHPGTGGESYEQYF.

This clonotype was seen ten or more times. The chain combines TRBV12-3 or TRBV12-4 with TRBJ2-2, with 8 nucleotides matching TRBD1. V shed 5 bases, J shed 1 base, and the junction held 6 bases outside the gene matches. The CDR3 runs to 16 residues. The CDR3 DNA sequence: TGTGCCAGCAGTCCATGGGGACAGGTGAACACCGGGGAGCTGTTTTTT. It is translated as CASSPWGQVNTGELFF.

The rearrangement uses TRBV6-2 or TRBV6-3 and TRBJ1-5, with 7 positions matching TRBD1. Germline values: CDR1 MNHEY, CDR2 SVGEGT. CDR3 length equals 14 residues. After removal of 5 bases from V and 6 bases from J, the junction contained 7 bases not matched to a gene. CDR3 residues: CASSPQGGTQPQHF. In DNA form, the CDR3 reads TGTGCCAGCAGTCCCCAGGGGGGTACTCAGCCCCAGCATTTT.

This clonotype was detected a few times. The chain is built from TRBV4-3 and TRBJ2-5; no clear D. Germline values: CDR1 LGHNA, CDR2 YSLEER. The CDR3 is 15 amino acids. Trimming took 0 bases from V and 2 from J, leaving 10 bases between them. The CDR3 here is CASSQDVTTQETQYF. CDR3 coding DNA: TGCGCCAGCAGCCAAGATGTGACAACTCAAGAGACCCAGTACTTC.

The chain is built from TRBV29-1 and TRBJ1-1; D unclear. In germline, CDR1 is SQVTM, CDR2 ANQGSEA. CDR3 length: 17 amino acids. V was cut by 7 bases and J by 0 bases, with 24 bases left in between. The CDR3 region has the DNA TGCAGCGCCGAAGGGTTCTGGGAAACCCTTATGAACACTGAAGCTTTCTTT. Its protein product is CSAEGFWETLMNTEAFF.